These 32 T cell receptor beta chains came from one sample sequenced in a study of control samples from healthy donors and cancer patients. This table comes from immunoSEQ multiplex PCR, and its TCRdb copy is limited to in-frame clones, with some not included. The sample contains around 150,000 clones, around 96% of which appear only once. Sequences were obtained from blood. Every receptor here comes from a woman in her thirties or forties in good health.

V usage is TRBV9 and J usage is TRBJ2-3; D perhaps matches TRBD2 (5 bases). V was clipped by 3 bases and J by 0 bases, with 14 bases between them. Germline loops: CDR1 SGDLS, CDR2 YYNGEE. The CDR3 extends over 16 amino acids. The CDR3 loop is CASSEGVGPSTDTQYF. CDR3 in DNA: TGTGCCAGCAGCGAGGGAGTGGGCCCTAGCACAGATACGCAGTATTTT.

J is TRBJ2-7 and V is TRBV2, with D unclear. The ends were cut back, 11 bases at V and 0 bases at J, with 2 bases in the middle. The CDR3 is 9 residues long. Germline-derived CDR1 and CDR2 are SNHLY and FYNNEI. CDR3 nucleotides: TGTGCCGTCTCCTACGAGCAGTACTTC. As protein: CAVSYEQYF.

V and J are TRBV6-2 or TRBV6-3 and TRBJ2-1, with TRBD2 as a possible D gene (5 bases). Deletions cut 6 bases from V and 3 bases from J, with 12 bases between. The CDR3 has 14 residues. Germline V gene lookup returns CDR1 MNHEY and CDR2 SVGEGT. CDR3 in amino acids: CASSLPTIYNEQFF. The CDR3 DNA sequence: TGTGCCAGCAGCCTCCCGACTATCTACAATGAGCAGTTCTTC.

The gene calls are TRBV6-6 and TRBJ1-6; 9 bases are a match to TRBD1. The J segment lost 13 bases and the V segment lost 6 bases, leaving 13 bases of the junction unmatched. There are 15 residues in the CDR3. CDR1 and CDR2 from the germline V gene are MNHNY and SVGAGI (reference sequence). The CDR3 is CASSPGGTGNNPLHF. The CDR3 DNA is TGTGCCAGCAGCCCCGGAGGGACAGGGAATAACCCCCTCCACTTT.

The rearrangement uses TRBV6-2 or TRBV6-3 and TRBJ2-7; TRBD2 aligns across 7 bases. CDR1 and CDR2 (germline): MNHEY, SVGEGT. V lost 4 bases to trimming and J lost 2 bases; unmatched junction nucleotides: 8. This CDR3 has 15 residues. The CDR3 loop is CASSSLRAGAYEQYF. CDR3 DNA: TGTGCCAGCAGTTCCCTTCGGGCGGGAGCCTACGAGCAGTACTTC.

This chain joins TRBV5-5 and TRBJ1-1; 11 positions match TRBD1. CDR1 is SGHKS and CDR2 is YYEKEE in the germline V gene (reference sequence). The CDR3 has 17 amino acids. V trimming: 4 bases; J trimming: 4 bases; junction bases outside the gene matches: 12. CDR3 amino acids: CASSIRSRDRGITEAFF. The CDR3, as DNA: TGTGCCAGCAGCATTCGCTCAAGGGACAGGGGGATCACTGAAGCTTTCTTT.

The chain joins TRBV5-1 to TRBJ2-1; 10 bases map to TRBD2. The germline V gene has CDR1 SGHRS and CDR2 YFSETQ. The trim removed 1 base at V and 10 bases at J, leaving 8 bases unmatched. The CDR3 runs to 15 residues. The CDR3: CASSLSLAGVLEQFF. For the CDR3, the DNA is TGCGCCAGCAGCTTGTCCCTAGCGGGAGTGTTGGAGCAGTTCTTC.

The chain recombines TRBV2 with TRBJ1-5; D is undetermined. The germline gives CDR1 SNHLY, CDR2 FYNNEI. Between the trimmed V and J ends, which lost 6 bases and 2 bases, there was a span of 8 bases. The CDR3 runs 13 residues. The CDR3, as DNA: TGTGCCAGCAGGGTGGAGGGCAATCAGCCCCAGCATTTT. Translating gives CASRVEGNQPQHF. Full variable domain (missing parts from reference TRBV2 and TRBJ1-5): EPEVTQTPSHQVTQMGQEVILRCVPISNHLYFYWYRQILGQKVEFLVSFYNNEISEKSEIFDDQFSVERPDGSNFTLKIRSTKLEDSAMYFCASRVEGNQPQHFGDGTRLSIL.

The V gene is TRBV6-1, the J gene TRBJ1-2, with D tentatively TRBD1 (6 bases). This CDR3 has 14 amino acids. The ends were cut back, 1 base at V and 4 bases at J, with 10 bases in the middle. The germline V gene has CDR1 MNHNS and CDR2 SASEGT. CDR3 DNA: TGTGCCAGCAGTGAAGACCGGACAGTCTATGGCTACACCTTC. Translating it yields CASSEDRTVYGYTF.

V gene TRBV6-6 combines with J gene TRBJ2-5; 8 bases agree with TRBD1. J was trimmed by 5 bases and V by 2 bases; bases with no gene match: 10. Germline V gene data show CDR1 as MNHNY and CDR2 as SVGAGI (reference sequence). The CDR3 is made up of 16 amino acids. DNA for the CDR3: TGTGCCAGCAGTTACGCTGTCAGGGGGCGCCGGGAGACCCAGTACTTC. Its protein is CASSYAVRGRRETQYF.

CDR3 region: CASSLYAPSSGNTIYF. CDR3 nucleotide sequence: TGTGCCAGCAGCTTATATGCCCCTAGCTCTGGAAACACCATATATTTT. The genes are TRBV7-2 and TRBJ1-3, with unresolved D. Germline CDR1 and CDR2: SGHTA and FQGNSA. Trimming removed 2 bases at V and 0 bases at J, with 11 bases between. This CDR3 region has 16 residues.

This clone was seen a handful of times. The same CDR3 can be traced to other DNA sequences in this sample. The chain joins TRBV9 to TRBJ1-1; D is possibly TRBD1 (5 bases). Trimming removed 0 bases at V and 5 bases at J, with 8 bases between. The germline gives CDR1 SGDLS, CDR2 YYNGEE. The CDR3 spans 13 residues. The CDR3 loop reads CASSVGWGTEAFF. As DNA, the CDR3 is TGTGCCAGCAGCGTAGGATGGGGGACTGAAGCTTTCTTT.

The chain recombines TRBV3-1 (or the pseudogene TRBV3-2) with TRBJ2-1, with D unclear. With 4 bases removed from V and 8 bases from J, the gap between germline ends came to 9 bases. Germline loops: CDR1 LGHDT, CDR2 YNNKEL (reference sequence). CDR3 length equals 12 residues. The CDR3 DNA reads TGTGCCAGCAGCCCCCAAACTGATGAGCAGTTCTTC. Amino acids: CASSPQTDEQFF.

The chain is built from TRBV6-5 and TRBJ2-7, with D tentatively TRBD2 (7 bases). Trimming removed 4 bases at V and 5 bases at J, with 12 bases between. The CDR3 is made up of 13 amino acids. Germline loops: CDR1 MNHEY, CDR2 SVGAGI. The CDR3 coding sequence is TGTGCCAGCAGTTGGCGGGGGCCGGACGAGCAGTACTTC. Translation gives CASSWRGPDEQYF.

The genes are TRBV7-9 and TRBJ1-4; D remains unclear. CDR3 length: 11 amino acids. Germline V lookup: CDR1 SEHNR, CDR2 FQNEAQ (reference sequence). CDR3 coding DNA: TGTGGCAGTGGGACTAATGAAAAACTGTTTTTT. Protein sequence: CGSGTNEKLFF.

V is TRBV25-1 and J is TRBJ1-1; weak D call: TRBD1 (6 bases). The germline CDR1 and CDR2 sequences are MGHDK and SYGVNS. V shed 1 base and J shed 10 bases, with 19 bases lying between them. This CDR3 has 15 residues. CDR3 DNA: TGTGCCAGCAGTGAATGCTATTTATGTGAGGGGGGAGCTTTCTTT. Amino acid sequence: CASSECYLCEGGAFF.

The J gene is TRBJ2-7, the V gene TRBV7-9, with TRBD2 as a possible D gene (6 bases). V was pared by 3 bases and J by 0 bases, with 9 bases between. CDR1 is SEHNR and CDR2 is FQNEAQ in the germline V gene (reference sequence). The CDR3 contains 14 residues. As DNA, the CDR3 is TGTGCCAGCAGCTTGGAGGGTCACTCCTACGAGCAGTACTTC. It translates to CASSLEGHSYEQYF.

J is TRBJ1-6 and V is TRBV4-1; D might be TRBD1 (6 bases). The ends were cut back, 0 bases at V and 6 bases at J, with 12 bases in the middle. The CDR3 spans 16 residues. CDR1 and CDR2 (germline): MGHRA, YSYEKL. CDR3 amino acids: CASSQDLRGTNSPLHF. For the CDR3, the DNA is TGCGCCAGCAGCCAAGATTTGAGGGGGACTAATTCACCCCTCCACTTT.

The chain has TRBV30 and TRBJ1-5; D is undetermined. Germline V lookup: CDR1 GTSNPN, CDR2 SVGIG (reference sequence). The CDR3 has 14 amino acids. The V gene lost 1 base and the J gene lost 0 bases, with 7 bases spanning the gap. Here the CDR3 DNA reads TGTGCCTGGAGTGGCGATCTTAGCAATCAGCCCCAGCATTTT. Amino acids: CAWSGDLSNQPQHF.

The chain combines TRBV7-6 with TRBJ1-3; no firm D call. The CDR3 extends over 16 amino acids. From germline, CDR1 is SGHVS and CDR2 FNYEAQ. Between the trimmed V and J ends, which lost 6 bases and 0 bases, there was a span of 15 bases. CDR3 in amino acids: CASRSEVRSSGNTIYF. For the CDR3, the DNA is TGTGCCAGCAGGTCCGAAGTGCGGAGCTCTGGAAACACCATATATTTT.

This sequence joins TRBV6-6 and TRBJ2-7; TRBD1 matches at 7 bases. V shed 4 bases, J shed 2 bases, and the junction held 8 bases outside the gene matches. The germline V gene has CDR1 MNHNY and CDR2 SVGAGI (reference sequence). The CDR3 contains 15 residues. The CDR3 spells CASSSPGTAPYEQYF. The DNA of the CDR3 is TGTGCCAGCAGTTCCCCCGGGACAGCGCCCTACGAGCAGTACTTC.

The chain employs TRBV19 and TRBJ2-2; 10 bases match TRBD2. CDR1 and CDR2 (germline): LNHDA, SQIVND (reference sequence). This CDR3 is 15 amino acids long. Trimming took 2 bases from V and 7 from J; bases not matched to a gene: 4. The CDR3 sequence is CASSISGGAGGELFF. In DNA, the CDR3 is TGTGCCAGTAGTATAAGCGGGGGGGCCGGCGGGGAGCTGTTTTTT.

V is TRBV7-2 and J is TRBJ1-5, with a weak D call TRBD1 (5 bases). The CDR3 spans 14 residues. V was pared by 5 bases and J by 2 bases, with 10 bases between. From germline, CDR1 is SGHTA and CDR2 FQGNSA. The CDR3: CASSPGLRNQPQHF. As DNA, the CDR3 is TGTGCCAGCAGCCCAGGGTTGCGCAATCAGCCCCAGCATTTT.

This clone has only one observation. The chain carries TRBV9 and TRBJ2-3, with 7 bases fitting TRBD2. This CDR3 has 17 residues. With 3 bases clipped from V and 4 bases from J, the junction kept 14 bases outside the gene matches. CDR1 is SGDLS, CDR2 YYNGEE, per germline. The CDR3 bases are TGTGCCAGCAGCGCTCTCCTTGGGGGAGGGACCCCAGATACGCAGTATTTT. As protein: CASSALLGGGTPDTQYF.

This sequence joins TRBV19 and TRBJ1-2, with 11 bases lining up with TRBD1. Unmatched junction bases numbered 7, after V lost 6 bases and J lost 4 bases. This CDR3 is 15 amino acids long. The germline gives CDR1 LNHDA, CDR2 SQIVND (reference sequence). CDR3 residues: CASRDRGQPGYGYTF. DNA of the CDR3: TGTGCCAGTAGGGACAGGGGGCAGCCTGGCTATGGCTACACCTTC.

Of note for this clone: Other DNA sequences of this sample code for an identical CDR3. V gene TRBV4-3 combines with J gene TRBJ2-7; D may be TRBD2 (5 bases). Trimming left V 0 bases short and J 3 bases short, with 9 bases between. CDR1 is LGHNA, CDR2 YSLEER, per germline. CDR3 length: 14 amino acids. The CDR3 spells CASSQDSGFYEQYF. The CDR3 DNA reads TGCGCCAGCAGCCAAGATTCGGGGTTCTACGAGCAGTACTTC.

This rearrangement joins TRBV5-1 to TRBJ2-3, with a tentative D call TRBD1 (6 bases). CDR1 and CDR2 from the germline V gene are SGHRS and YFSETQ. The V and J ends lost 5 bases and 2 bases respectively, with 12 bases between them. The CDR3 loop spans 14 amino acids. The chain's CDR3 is CASRRRGSTDTQYF. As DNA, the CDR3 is TGCGCCAGCAGGCGCAGGGGATCCACAGATACGCAGTATTTT. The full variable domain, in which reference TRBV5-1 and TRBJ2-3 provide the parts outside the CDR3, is KAGVTQTPRYLIKTRGQQVTLSCSPISGHRSVSWYQQTPGQGLQFLFEYFSETQRNKGNFPGRFSGRQFSNSRSEMNVSTLELGDSALYLCASRRRGSTDTQYFGPGTRLTVL.

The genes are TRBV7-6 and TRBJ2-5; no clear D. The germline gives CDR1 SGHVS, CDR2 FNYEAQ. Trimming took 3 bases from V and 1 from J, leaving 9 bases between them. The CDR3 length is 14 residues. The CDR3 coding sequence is TGTGCCAGCAGCTTGAGTACTATCCAAGAGACCCAGTACTTC. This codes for CASSLSTIQETQYF. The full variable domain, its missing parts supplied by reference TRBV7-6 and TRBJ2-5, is GAGVSQSPRYKVTKRGQDVALRCDPISGHVSLYWYRQALGQGPEFLTYFNYEAQQDKSGLPNDRFSAERPEGSISTLTIQRTEQRDSAMYRCASSLSTIQETQYFGPGTRLLVL.

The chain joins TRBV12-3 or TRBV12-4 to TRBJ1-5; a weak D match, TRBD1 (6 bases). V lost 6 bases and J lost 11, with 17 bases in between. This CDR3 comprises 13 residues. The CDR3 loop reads CASRPGQGQAQHF. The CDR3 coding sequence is TGTGCCAGCAGACCGGGGCAGGGGCAGGCCCAGCATTTT.

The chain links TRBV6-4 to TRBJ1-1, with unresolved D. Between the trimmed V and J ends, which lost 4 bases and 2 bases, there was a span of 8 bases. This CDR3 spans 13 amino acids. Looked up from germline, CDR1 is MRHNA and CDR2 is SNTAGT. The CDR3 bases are TGTGCCAGCAGTGGAGGCCACAACACTGAAGCTTTCTTT. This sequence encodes CASSGGHNTEAFF.

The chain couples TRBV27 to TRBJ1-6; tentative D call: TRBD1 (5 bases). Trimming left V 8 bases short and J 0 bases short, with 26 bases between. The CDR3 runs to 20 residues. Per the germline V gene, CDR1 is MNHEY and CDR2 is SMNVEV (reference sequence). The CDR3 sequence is CASGPRDTRFVSSYNSPLHF. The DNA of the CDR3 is TGTGCCAGCGGACCCAGGGATACCCGATTCGTGAGCTCCTATAATTCACCCCTCCACTTT.

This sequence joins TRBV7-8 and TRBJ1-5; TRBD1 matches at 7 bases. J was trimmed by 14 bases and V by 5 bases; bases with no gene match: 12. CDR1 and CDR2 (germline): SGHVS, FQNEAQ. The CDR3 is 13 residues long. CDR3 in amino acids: CASSPGDRVWEHF. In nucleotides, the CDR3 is TGTGCCAGCAGCCCGGGAGACAGGGTCTGGGAGCATTTT. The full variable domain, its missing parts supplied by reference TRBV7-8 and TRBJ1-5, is GAGVSQSPRYKVAKRGQDVALRCDPISGHVSLFWYQQALGQGPEFLTYFQNEAQLDKSGLPSDRFFAERPEGSVSTLKIQRTQQEDSAVYLCASSPGDRVWEHFGDGTRLSIL.